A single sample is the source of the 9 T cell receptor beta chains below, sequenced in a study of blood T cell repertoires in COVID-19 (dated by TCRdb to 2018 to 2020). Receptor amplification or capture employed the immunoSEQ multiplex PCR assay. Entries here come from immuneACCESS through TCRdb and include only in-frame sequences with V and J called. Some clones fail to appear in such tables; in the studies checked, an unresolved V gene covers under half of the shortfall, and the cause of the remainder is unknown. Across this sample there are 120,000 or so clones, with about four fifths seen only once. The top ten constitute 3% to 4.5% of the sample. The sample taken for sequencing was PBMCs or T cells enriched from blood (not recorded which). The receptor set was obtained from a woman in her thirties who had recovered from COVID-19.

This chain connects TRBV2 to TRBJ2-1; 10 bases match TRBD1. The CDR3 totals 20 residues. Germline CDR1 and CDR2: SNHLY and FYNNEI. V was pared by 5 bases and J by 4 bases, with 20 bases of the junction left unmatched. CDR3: CASSHPDRGYTSRGYNEQFF. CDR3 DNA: TGTGCCAGCAGTCACCCGGACAGGGGGTATACTTCGCGGGGATACAATGAGCAGTTCTTC. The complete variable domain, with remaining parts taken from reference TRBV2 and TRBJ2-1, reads EPEVTQTPSHQVTQMGQEVILRCVPISNHLYFYWYRQILGQKVEFLVSFYNNEISEKSEIFDDQFSVERPDGSNFTLKIRSTKLEDSAMYFCASSHPDRGYTSRGYNEQFFGPGTRLTVL.

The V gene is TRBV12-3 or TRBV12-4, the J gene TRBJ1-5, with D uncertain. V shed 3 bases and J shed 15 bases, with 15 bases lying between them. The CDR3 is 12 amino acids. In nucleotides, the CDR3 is TGTGCCAGCAGTTTCCCCGCCGGAGAGATGCATTTT. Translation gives CASSFPAGEMHF.

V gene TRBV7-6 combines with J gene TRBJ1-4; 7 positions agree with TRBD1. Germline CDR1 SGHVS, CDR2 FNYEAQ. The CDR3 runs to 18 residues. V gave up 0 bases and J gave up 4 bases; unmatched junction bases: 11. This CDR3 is CASSLARSVQGRNEKLFF. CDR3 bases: TGTGCCAGCAGCTTAGCGCGGTCTGTACAGGGGCGTAATGAAAAACTGTTTTTT.

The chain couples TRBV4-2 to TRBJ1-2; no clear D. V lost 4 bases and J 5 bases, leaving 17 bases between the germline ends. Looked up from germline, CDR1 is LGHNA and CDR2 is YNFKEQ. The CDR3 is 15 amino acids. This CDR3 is CASSLPRGRVYGYTF. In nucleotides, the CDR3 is TGTGCCAGCAGCCTACCAAGAGGGAGGGTTTATGGCTACACCTTC.

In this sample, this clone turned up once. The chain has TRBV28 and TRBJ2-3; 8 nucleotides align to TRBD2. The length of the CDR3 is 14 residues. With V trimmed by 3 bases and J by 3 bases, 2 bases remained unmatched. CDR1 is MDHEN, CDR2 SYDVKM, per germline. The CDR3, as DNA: TGTGCCAGCAGTTTCGTAGCGGGAACAGATACGCAGTATTTT. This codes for CASSFVAGTDTQYF.

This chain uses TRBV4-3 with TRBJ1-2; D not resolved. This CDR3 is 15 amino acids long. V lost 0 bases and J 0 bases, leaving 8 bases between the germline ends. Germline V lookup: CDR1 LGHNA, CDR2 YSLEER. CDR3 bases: TGCGCCAGCAGCCAAGATCCAGTTACTAACTATGGCTACACCTTC. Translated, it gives CASSQDPVTNYGYTF.

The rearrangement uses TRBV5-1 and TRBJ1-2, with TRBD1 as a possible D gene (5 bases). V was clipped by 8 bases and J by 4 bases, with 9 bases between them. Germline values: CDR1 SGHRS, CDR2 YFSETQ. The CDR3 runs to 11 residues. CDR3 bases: TGCGCCAGACCCGGGGGCTATGGCTACACCTTC. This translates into CARPGGYGYTF.

CDR3 in amino acids: CAWSADRVRGYTF. In DNA, the CDR3 is TGTGCCTGGAGTGCTGACAGGGTTCGGGGCTACACCTTC. The gene calls are TRBV30 and TRBJ1-2; 7 nucleotides agree with TRBD1. The V and J ends lost 1 base and 8 bases, in that order; junction bases with no gene match: 7. Germline CDR1 is GTSNPN and CDR2 is SVGIG (reference sequence). The CDR3 totals 13 residues.

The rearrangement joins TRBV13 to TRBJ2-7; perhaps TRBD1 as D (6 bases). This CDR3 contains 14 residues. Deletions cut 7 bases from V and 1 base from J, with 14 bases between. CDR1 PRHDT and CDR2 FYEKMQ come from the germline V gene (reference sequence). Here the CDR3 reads CASKSRDRSYEQYF. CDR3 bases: TGTGCCAGCAAATCGAGAGACAGGTCCTACGAGCAGTACTTC.